Listed here is a single T cell receptor beta chain. What it binds is not known. The CDR3 is 17 residues long. V shed 0 bases and J 2 bases; nucleotides not matched to a gene: 10. Germline values: CDR1 DFQATT, CDR2 SNEGSKA (reference sequence). This entry belongs to a study of CD8+CD57+ T cells in acquired aplastic anemia. Study at large: The DNA of sorted CD4+ and CD8+ cells averaged 3.2 ug.

Genomic DNA acted as the template from which TCR beta VDJ combination and CDR3 sequence profiling were carried out. A single record per CDR3 protein comes from TCRdb applying MiXCR to the reads. The sample lists about 190,000 distinct CDR3 sequences, around half occurring once. Study-level results: Levels of CD8+ Simpson's diversity were not significantly distinct in patients versus controls.

The sample comprised sorted CD4+, CD8+, or CD8+CD57+ T cells (not recorded which) from PBMCs. This chain links TRBV20-1 with TRBJ2-7; 10 bases are shared with TRBD1. This clonotype originated in a human donor in good health, serving as a control. CDR3 loop: CSARDKRQGARAYEQYF. The CDR3 DNA is TGCAGTGCTAGAGATAAGAGACAGGGGGCGCGCGCCTACGAGCAGTACTTC.